Listed here is a single T cell receptor (beta chain). The antigen remains undetermined. The entry originates in a study of T cell responses to AZD1222 COVID-19 vaccine. The CDR3 sequence is 15 residues long. Germline-derived CDR1 and CDR2 are SGHAT and FQNNGV. Trimming left V 3 bases short and J 1 base short, with 12 bases between. Study-wide findings and caveats: The study found vaccine-associated CD4 TCRs spanning spike, dominant at 160-218 and 743-854. A mostly white British donor set with more females was recruited, and clonal diversity was possibly underestimated. Baseline testing showed seropositivity in only a handful of AZD1222 recipients.

Here immunoSEQ multiplex PCR was the method, and the copy in TCRdb shows in-frame clones only, minus some. The repertoire holds hundreds of thousands of clones, with 90% to 95% as singletons. The analysis combined second doses at about 4 or about 12 weeks. This sequence originates from an adult who received the AZD1222 COVID-19 vaccine. The chain links TRBV11-2 to TRBJ1-1; TRBD1 is a possible D gene (5 bases). The sequenced sample was peripheral blood, obtained 28 days after the second AZD1222 dose. CDR3 sequence reads: CASSLYPGGNTEAFF. The DNA of the CDR3 is TGTGCCAGCAGCTTGTACCCGGGGGGGAACACTGAAGCTTTCTTT. Variable domain in full (rest from reference TRBV11-2 and TRBJ1-1): EAGVAQSPRYKIIEKRQSVAFWCNPISGHATLYWYQQILGQGPKLLIQFQNNGVVDDSQLPKDRFSAERLKGVDSTLKIQPAKLEDSAVYLCASSLYPGGNTEAFFGQGTRLTVV.